These T cell receptor beta chains were read from a single sample in a study of T cell responses to AZD1222 COVID-19 vaccine. Clones were read by immunoSEQ multiplex PCR, and TCRdb kept only the in-frame ones, dropping some. The table records more than 95,000 clones, approximately 86% of them present only once. The specimen comprised peripheral blood, sampled 28 days after the second dose of the MenACWY control vaccine. The receptors derive from an adult who received the MenACWY meningococcal vaccine as a control. CDR3s include the opening cysteine and the closing phenylalanine or tryptophan. Each record gives: J gene, clone size, D gene, V gene, CDR3 DNA, CDR3 protein. The D gene is left open where the match is weak. A row's size may be missing; if present it is once, few, many or a size class.

>TRBJ2-7|NA|TRBD2|TRBV28
TGTGCCAGCACCGGTGGGACTAGCGGGGGGGACGAGCAGTACTTC
CASTGGTSGGDEQYF
>TRBJ1-5|NA|NA|TRBV21-1
TGTGCCAGCAGCAATACGCGTCGACCTTGTCGCAGTCTTCAGCCCCAGCATTTT
CASSNTRRPCRSLQPQHF
>TRBJ2-3|NA|NA|TRBV27
TGTGCCAGCAGCGCTCTTGGACTTCCTGGAGATACGCAGTATTTT
CASSALGLPGDTQYF
>TRBJ2-5|once|NA|TRBV18
TGTGCCAGCTCAACTTTCACGGGAGCCCAAGAGACCCAGTACTTC
CASSTFTGAQETQYF
>TRBJ1-4|NA|NA|TRBV6-2/TRBV6-3
TGTGCCAGCAGTTACAGCTTCGGCTCGGGTGAAAAACTGTTTTTT
CASSYSFGSGEKLFF
>TRBJ2-3|NA|NA|TRBV7-9
TGTGCCAGCAGCTTCGCAGGGCGCACAGATACGCAGTATTTT
CASSFAGRTDTQYF
>TRBJ2-1|NA|TRBD1|TRBV5-1
TGCGCCAGCAGCTTCGGGACAGGGGAGGATGAGCAGTTCTTC
CASSFGTGEDEQFF
>TRBJ1-1|NA|NA|TRBV5-1
TGCGCCAGCAGGCTATACCAAGGGTCTCTAACTGAAGCTTTCTTT
CASRLYQGSLTEAFF
>TRBJ2-1|NA|NA|TRBV7-2
TGTGCCAGCAGCTTTTTCAAATACAATGAGCAGTTCTTC
CASSFFKYNEQFF
>TRBJ2-6|NA|NA|TRBV5-1
TGCGCCAGCAGCAGGGGGGTAACCTCTGGGGCCAACGTCCTGACTTTC
CASSRGVTSGANVLTF
>TRBJ1-6|NA|NA|TRBV5-1
TGCGCCAGCAGCCCCGATGACGGCTATAATTCACCCCTCCACTTT
CASSPDDGYNSPLHF
>TRBJ1-1|NA|NA|TRBV10-2
TGCGCCAGCAGTGAGTTGCTCGGATCGAACACTGAAGCTTTCTTT
CASSELLGSNTEAFF
>TRBJ1-2|NA|NA|TRBV27
TGTGCCAGCAGCCTCCTCGGGCAGGCAGCTTTCTATGGCTACACCTTC
CASSLLGQAAFYGYTF
>TRBJ1-2|NA|NA|TRBV6-4
TGTGCCAGCAGTGCCGGGTCCAAGGGCGGCTACACCTTC
CASSAGSKGGYTF
>TRBJ1-5|NA|NA|TRBV19
TGTGCCAGTAGTCCCCGACCGACCTATAGCAATCAGCCCCAGCATTTT
CASSPRPTYSNQPQHF
>TRBJ1-3|few|NA|TRBV9
TGTGCCAGCAGCGTAGAGGGGCAAACTTCGGGAAACACCATATATTTT
CASSVEGQTSGNTIYF
>TRBJ2-1|NA|NA|TRBV24-1
TGTGCCACCAGGGGGGTGGAGGGGGCGGCTGACAATGAGCAGTTCTTC
CATRGVEGAADNEQFF
>TRBJ2-2|NA|TRBD2|TRBV7-3
TGTGCCAGCAGCCCCCGCACGGGGGGGGCGAACACCGGGGAGCTGTTTTTT
CASSPRTGGANTGELFF
>TRBJ1-2|NA|NA|TRBV29-1
TGCAGCGTGGACGCCCCGGCCGAGAGTAACTATGGAGGCTACACCTTC
CSVDAPAESNYGGYTF
>TRBJ1-2|NA|TRBD1|TRBV7-8
TGTGCCAGCAGCTTAGCCACAGGGGCCCACTATGGCTACACCTTC
CASSLATGAHYGYTF
>TRBJ2-5|few|NA|TRBV6-1
TGTGCCAGCAGTGACAACAGGGCCCATTTTGTAGGCCAAGAGACCCAGTACTTC
CASSDNRAHFVGQETQYF
>TRBJ1-2|NA|TRBD1|TRBV5-4
TGTGCCAGCAGCTTGGCTCAGGGCAGGGGGGATGGCTACACCTTC
CASSLAQGRGDGYTF
>TRBJ1-2|NA|TRBD1|TRBV7-9
TGTGCCAGCACGGGTTTTTCCGGACAGGCGAAGATAAACTATGGCTACACCTTC
CASTGFSGQAKINYGYTF
>TRBJ2-1|NA|NA|TRBV13
TGTGCCACCTGTTCCCGCATCCGACCCAATGAGCAGTTCTTC
CATCSRIRPNEQFF
>TRBJ2-7|NA|NA|TRBV3-1/TRBV3-2
TGTGCCAGCAGCCAAGGGGGAGAGCGGCACTACGAGCAGTACTTC
CASSQGGERHYEQYF
>TRBJ1-6|NA|TRBD1|TRBV5-4
TGTGCCAGCAGCTTGGACAGGGGTGAAACACCCCTCCACTTT
CASSLDRGETPLHF
>TRBJ1-6|NA|NA|TRBV6-6
TGTGCCAGCACTGGGGGGCGCATTGATTCACCCCTCCACTTT
CASTGGRIDSPLHF
>TRBJ1-1|NA|TRBD1|TRBV9
TGTGCCAGCAGCGCCCGGACAGGGGGCCCTTTGAACACTGAAGCTTTCTTT
CASSARTGGPLNTEAFF
>TRBJ1-1|NA|NA|TRBV5-1
TGCGCCAGCAGCTTGTGGGGGGCGAACACTGAAGCTTTCTTT
CASSLWGANTEAFF
>TRBJ2-1|NA|NA|TRBV12-5
TGTGCTAGTGGTTTGGTAGAAGGGGCTTACAATGAGCAGTTCTTC
CASGLVEGAYNEQFF
>TRBJ1-5|NA|NA|TRBV19
TGTGCCAGTAGTAAGGAAGGCTTGAGGAACAATCAGCCCCAGCATTTT
CASSKEGLRNNQPQHF
>TRBJ2-5|NA|NA|TRBV10-2
TGCGCCAGCAGTAACCCTCCGGGACACGGCCAAGAGACCCAGTACTTC
CASSNPPGHGQETQYF
>TRBJ2-5|NA|NA|TRBV4-2
TGTGCCAGCAGCCAAGATCATCCATCGTTCCAAGAGACCCAGTACTTC
CASSQDHPSFQETQYF
>TRBJ2-5|NA|NA|TRBV18
TGTGCCAGCTCACCTCCTCCTACGGGAGAGACCCAGTACTTC
CASSPPPTGETQYF
>TRBJ1-1|NA|NA|TRBV4-2
TGTGCCAGCAGCCAAGAGACAGTCGGGAACACTGAAGCTTTCTTT
CASSQETVGNTEAFF
>TRBJ2-1|NA|TRBD1|TRBV3-1/TRBV3-2
TGTGCCAGCAGCCAAAACAGGGGGCGAGAGTTCTTC
CASSQNRGREFF
>TRBJ1-2|few|TRBD1|TRBV5-6
TGTGCCAGCAGCCCCGACAGGGCGGCTAACTATGGCTACACCTTC
CASSPDRAANYGYTF
>TRBJ1-6|NA|TRBD1|TRBV7-2
TGTGCCAGCAGCTTATCTGGAACAGGGGGCGTCGGATCACCCCTCCACTTT
CASSLSGTGGVGSPLHF
>TRBJ2-3|few|NA|TRBV2
TGTGCCAGCACCGGCCGCCCGATGGGGGTTGCAGATACGCAGTATTTT
CASTGRPMGVADTQYF
>TRBJ2-7|NA|NA|TRBV10-3
TGTGCCATCACAGATGACAGAAATTACGAGCAGTACTTC
CAITDDRNYEQYF
>TRBJ2-2|NA|NA|TRBV7-2
TGTGCCAGCAGCTTACAGGGTTGGGACACCGGGGAGCTGTTTTTT
CASSLQGWDTGELFF
>TRBJ2-7|NA|TRBD1|TRBV6-5
TGTGCCAGCAGTTACTCCGCGGACAGGGATACCTACGAGCAGTACTTC
CASSYSADRDTYEQYF
>TRBJ1-1|NA|TRBD1|TRBV19
TGTGCCAGTAGTATAGGTCGGGGACAGGGGATCAGGACTGAAGCTTTCTTT
CASSIGRGQGIRTEAFF
>TRBJ2-1|NA|TRBD2|TRBV7-3
TGTGCCAGCAGCCCACAGGGGACTAGCGGGGGACGAAAGTTCTTC
CASSPQGTSGGRKFF
>TRBJ1-2|NA|NA|TRBV28
TGTGCCAGCAGTCGCACAAACTATGGCTACACCTTC
CASSRTNYGYTF